This TCR beta chain was found in a study of CD8+ T cells in alopecia areata. The study, taken as a whole, reports: Scalp clonality dropped significantly under tofacitinib, as did expanded CD8+ top-100 clones. TCRs were shared less clearly across patients than in mice, possibly for HLA-related reasons.

The treatment here: oral pan-JAK inhibitor, 5-10 mg twice daily. A remark on this clone: Its target is not known.

The CDR3 sequence is 16 residues long. The junction had 6 bases not matched to a gene; V was cut back by 4 bases and J by 3 bases. Germline CDR1 and CDR2: LGHNA and YNFKEQ. RNA was extracted and reverse transcribed into cDNA as the sequencing template. TCRdb's copy holds only in-frame clones and misses some; the assay was immunoSEQ multiplex PCR. The sample records about 180,000 clones, around 51% being singletons. The sample was CD8+ T cells sorted from blood, taken around week 53, from a patient treated with tofacitinib. The clonotype comes from a human donor with alopecia areata. This chain links TRBV4-2 with TRBJ1-1, with 12 bases matching TRBD1. The CDR3 nucleotides are TGTGCCAGCAGCCCCGGGACAGGGGGCGCGGACACTGAAGCTTTCTTT. It specifies CASSPGTGGADTEAFF.